The clone carrying this T cell receptor (beta chain) was picked up a small number of times. Its antigen remains unknown. The data belong to a study of blood T cells in healthy people across ages. The study, taken as a whole, reports: A strong correlation was seen between TCR beta diversity and naive T cell percentage. In long-lived donors, naive CD4+ cell counts and diversity exceeded those of aged donors. Estimated diversity that came from one million T cells was considered an underestimate.

Primed by a sample-barcoded 5' primer and a J-beta primer mix, a second PCR proceeded for roughly 6 to 12 cycles. Via MiXCR, TCRdb re-called the 5' RACE reads, giving one row per CDR3 protein. The sample has some 1.1 million distinct CDR3 sequences; 30% to 40% are singletons. V was pared by 5 bases and J by 4 bases, with 10 bases of the junction left unmatched. The germline V gene has CDR1 SGHVS and CDR2 FQNEAQ. CDR3 size: 16 residues. Donors were systemically healthy Caucasian individuals from Russia aged roughly 6 to 95 years. V is TRBV7-8 and J is TRBJ2-3; 9 bases are a match to TRBD2. Input material: blood. The source of this sequence is a man younger than 35 in good health. The CDR3 DNA sequence: TGTGCCAGCAGCCCAGGGACTAGCAGGGGCCCAGATACGCAGTATTTT. This encodes CASSPGTSRGPDTQYF.